This TCR beta chain was captured in a study of blood T cells in healthy people across ages (dated by TCRdb to about 2015). Background for the entire study: Template switching captured roughly one uniquely barcoded TCR beta cDNA molecule per two T cells in model experiments. The study measured age-related changes in TCR beta repertoire diversity using deep sequencing normalized with unique cDNA molecular identifiers. Four age groups were formed from the donors: young (average approximately 15 years), middle-aged (just under 40), aged (approximately 60) and long-lived (roughly 88). To avoid experimental bias, donors of different ages were distributed randomly across sequencing lanes. Using the same blood draw, the study looked at two additional independent replicas of 1 million unique cDNA reads for two donors, one aged 18 to 29 and the other aged 80 or older.

Donors were roughly 40 systemically healthy Caucasian individuals from Russia aged roughly 6 to 100 years. Each donor gave about 11 milliliters of peripheral blood, drawn into EDTA-treated Vacutainer tubes. Ficoll-Paque density-gradient centrifugation was used to isolate PBMCs, with at least 6.5 million per sample. Trizol reagent was used to extract total RNA from the PBMCs, yielding at least 5.5 micrograms per sample. For every donor, an aliquot of PBMCs went through flow cytometry to measure the percentages of naive CD45RAhigh/CD27high T cells. Libraries came from 5' RACE. TCRdb records Illumina HiSeq 2500 as the sequencer. A second PCR of about 7 to 12 cycles was run with a J-beta primer mix and a sample-barcoded 5' primer. A template-switch 5' adaptor carrying 12 random nucleotides introduced a unique molecular identifier onto each TCR beta cDNA molecule. At least 2.5 million CDR3-containing paired-end reads were obtained from each sample. All of the RNA was converted into first-strand cDNA using the Mint cDNA synthesis kit, with a TRBC-specific oligonucleotide serving as the primer. Following uracil-DNA glycosylase treatment, a first 18-cycle PCR with universal primers M1SS and BC2_uni_R was performed on all cDNA. The original pipeline was this. Each sample was normalized by randomly selecting 1 million high-quality reads, each carrying a distinct molecular identifier. Reads sharing molecular identifiers were discarded rather than binned into consensus sequences. MiTCR, with a Q25 quality threshold and the strictest error-elimination algorithm, was used for CDR3 identification, clonotype clustering and error correction. A nonparametric unseen species model with Euler transformation was used to estimate a lower bound on total TCR beta diversity. Using fastp trimming at Q25 and MiXCR clonotype assembly, TCRdb reanalyzed the public sequencing data and kept in-frame beta chains. Rows matching on CDR3 protein sequence are summarized as one entry with the most common DNA and genes. The V and J calls here are based on TCRdb, not the publication. Recorded for this sample are under 2 million distinct CDR3 sequences; around 35% of them occurred a single time. Together, the top ten hold about 11% of the sample.

For this chain, trimming is 5 bases at the V end and 6 bases at the J end, and the number of junction bases without a gene match is 8. The germline V gene (reference sequence) sets CDR1 to MNHEY and CDR2 to SMNVEV. Including cysteine and phenylalanine, the CDR3 has 16 amino acids. Kept here is only the CDR3 DNA, which spans 48 bases and is read in frame from base 1. As regards this clonotype: The antigen this receptor binds is unknown. No qualities accompany the bases; no much larger clone lies one base away.

Results the study describes overall, beyond this receptor: Observed TCR beta diversity per million T cells fell roughly linearly with age, and a significant reduction was already apparent by age approximately 40. Observed TCR beta diversity correlated strongly with the percentage of naive T cells measured by flow cytometry. The long-lived group showed more naive CD4+ T cells, fewer expanded clones and increased TCR diversity than the aged group, suggesting age selection. Because donor CMV infection status was unknown, age-related changes in expanded clonotypes were potentially confounded. Conclusive comparison of naive and antigen-experienced compartments was prevented by the profiling of bulk unsorted PBMCs. Estimates of total diversity based on one million sequenced T cells were considered lower bounds and underestimates.

Sequencing input: blood. This receptor was obtained from a woman in her twenties or thirties in good health. This chain is built from TRBV27 and TRBJ2-1, and TRBD2 aligns with 12 junction nucleotides. CDR3 loop: CASSPSSGRASNEQFF. The DNA is as follows: TGTGCCAGCAGTCCTTCTAGCGGGAGGGCCTCCAATGAGCAGTTCTTC.